This entry lists 29 T cell receptor beta chains sequenced from one sample in a study of blood T cell repertoires in COVID-19. This table comes from immunoSEQ multiplex PCR, and its TCRdb copy is limited to in-frame clones, with some not included. The top ten clones hold 15% to 20% of a sample with around 33,000 clones, around 91% of them seen once. The sample consisted of peripheral blood. Every receptor here comes from a man older than 75 with acute or convalescent COVID-19.

CDR3 sequence (DNA): TGTGCCAGCAGCGCCGGACTAGCGGGGGGGCGGGGTACGCAGTATTTT. Amino acid sequence: CASSAGLAGGRGTQYF. The chain recombines TRBV5-4 with TRBJ2-3, with 15 nucleotides matching TRBD2. CDR1 and CDR2 (germline): SGHNT, YYREEE (reference sequence). The CDR3 covers 16 residues. V lost 4 bases, J lost 8 bases, and 8 bases stayed unmatched. Supplemented by reference TRBV5-4 and TRBJ2-3, the full variable domain reads ETGVTQSPTHLIKTRGQQVTLRCSSQSGHNTVSWYQQALGQGPQFIFQYYREEENGRGNFPPRFSGLQFPNYSSELNVNALELDDSALYLCASSAGLAGGRGTQYFGPGTRLTVL.

The V and J genes are TRBV10-3 and TRBJ1-5, with a weak D call TRBD1 (5 bases). This CDR3 has 13 amino acids. The V gene lost 2 bases and the J gene lost 7 bases, with 9 bases spanning the gap. Germline CDR1 is ENHRY and CDR2 is SYGVKD. The CDR3 coding sequence is TGTGCCATCAGTGAGGGGCAGGGACAGCCCCAGCATTTT. Protein: CAISEGQGQPQHF.

This chain uses TRBV6-5 with TRBJ2-5, with TRBD1 as a possible D gene (6 bases). Germline V gives CDR1 MNHEY, CDR2 SVGAGI. Trimming removed 3 bases from V and 2 bases from J, with 10 bases in between. CDR3 size: 14 residues. CDR3 protein: CASSYQGRQETQYF. CDR3 nucleotides: TGTGCCAGCAGTTATCAGGGGAGACAAGAGACCCAGTACTTC.

The V gene is TRBV29-1, the J gene TRBJ2-3, with D tentatively TRBD2 (6 bases). Deletions cut 6 bases from V and 0 bases from J, with 13 bases between. The CDR3 runs 14 residues. CDR1 and CDR2 from the germline V gene are SQVTM and ANQGSEA. CDR3 sequence (DNA): TGCAGCGTCCCCTTACTAGCCAGCACAGATACGCAGTATTTT. As protein: CSVPLLASTDTQYF.

This chain joins TRBV19 and TRBJ1-5; D ambiguous. The CDR3 is made up of 12 amino acids. In germline, CDR1 is LNHDA, CDR2 SQIVND (reference sequence). Trimming took off 2 bases at V and 4 bases at J, with 3 bases between the two ends. CDR3: CASSIINQPQHF. CDR3 nucleotides: TGTGCCAGTAGTATAATAAATCAGCCCCAGCATTTT.

The genes are TRBV29-1 and TRBJ1-1; D is undetermined. V lost 6 bases, J lost 3 bases, and 14 bases lay in between. CDR3 length equals 13 residues. Germline V gene data show CDR1 as SQVTM and CDR2 as ANQGSEA. The CDR3 nucleotides are TGCAGCGTGGAACTATACCGGGACACTGAAGCTTTCTTT. Translating gives CSVELYRDTEAFF.

This chain uses TRBV7-2 with TRBJ2-5; maybe TRBD1 (5 bases). Trimming took 3 bases from V and 4 from J, leaving 12 bases between them. Germline V lookup: CDR1 SGHTA, CDR2 FQGNSA. This CDR3 comprises 14 residues. CDR3 DNA sequence: TGTGCCAGCAGCTTCGGTGGGGCCACAGAGACCCAGTACTTC. Its protein product is CASSFGGATETQYF.

V is TRBV19 and J is TRBJ1-6; D call uncertain. Trimming shortened V by 5 bases and J by 0 bases, and 11 bases separated the two germline ends. Germline V gene data show CDR1 as LNHDA and CDR2 as SQIVND (reference sequence). This CDR3 contains 16 residues. The CDR3 sequence is CASSPRQVSYNSPLHF. CDR3 bases: TGTGCCAGTAGTCCACGACAAGTCTCCTATAATTCACCCCTCCACTTT.

This clone was detected a few times. This chain joins TRBV11-3 and TRBJ2-3; maybe TRBD1 (6 bases). Germline assignment: CDR1 SGHNT and CDR2 YENEEA. This CDR3 has 13 residues. Trimming removed 5 bases from V and 1 base from J, with 7 bases in between. The CDR3 sequence is CASSHRGTDTQYF. The CDR3 region has the DNA TGTGCCAGCAGCCACAGGGGCACAGATACGCAGTATTTT.

The chain has TRBV10-2 and TRBJ1-2; tentative D call: TRBD1 (6 bases). The CDR3 runs to 15 residues. Trimming took off 6 bases at V and 8 bases at J, with 22 bases between the two ends. Germline values: CDR1 WSHSY, CDR2 SAAADI. CDR3 nucleotide sequence: TGCGCCAGCAGCACGAGCAGGGGTACCTGGAAGGGCTACACCTTC. Protein: CASSTSRGTWKGYTF.

V and J are TRBV14 and TRBJ2-5, with D possibly being TRBD2 (6 bases). V lost 4 bases, J lost 9 bases, and 18 bases lay in between. The germline V gene encodes CDR1 SGHDN and CDR2 FVKESK. The CDR3 is made up of 14 amino acids. The CDR3 bases are TGTGCCAGCAGCCCCCGGAGCGGGCTGGGGGCCCAGTACTTC. Its protein is CASSPRSGLGAQYF. Full variable domain (outside the CDR3, taken from reference TRBV14 and TRBJ2-5): EAGVTQFPSHSVIEKGQTVTLRCDPISGHDNLYWYRRVMGKEIKFLLHFVKESKQDESGMPNNRFLAERTGGTYSTLKVQPAELEDSGVYFCASSPRSGLGAQYFGPGTRLLVL.

The V gene is TRBV25-1, the J gene TRBJ1-1, with D possibly being TRBD1 (5 bases). The CDR3 runs 14 residues. Germline lookup yields CDR1 MGHDK and CDR2 SYGVNS. V dropped 7 bases and J dropped 4 bases, with 16 bases sitting between them. The CDR3 DNA reads TGTGCCAGCACCAGGGAAGAGATCGGCACTGAAGCTTTCTTT. Translated, it gives CASTREEIGTEAFF.

This chain links TRBV21-1 with TRBJ1-5; no DNA check was done on the table's D call, TRBD1. TRBV21-1 is tagged as a pseudogene. The length of the CDR3 is 18 residues. This CDR3 is CASSVSDRGPPFYQPQHF. DNA for the CDR3: TGTGCCAGCAGCGTTTCCGACAGGGGCCCTCCCTTTTATCAGCCCCAGCATTTT.

CDR3 in amino acids: CASGRRVRGELFF. For the CDR3, the DNA is TGTGCCAGCGGGCGGAGGGTACGCGGGGAGCTGTTTTTT. This chain links TRBV13 with TRBJ2-2; D may be TRBD2 (6 bases). Trimming took 8 bases from V and 7 from J, leaving 14 bases between them. This CDR3 region has 13 residues. CDR1 and CDR2 from the germline V gene are PRHDT and FYEKMQ (reference sequence).

V gene TRBV7-2 combines with J gene TRBJ1-2; D remains ambiguous. V was clipped by 10 bases and J by 4 bases, with 19 bases between them. CDR3 size: 14 residues. CDR1 and CDR2 (germline): SGHTA, FQGNSA. The CDR3 region has the DNA TGTGCCACCTCAAGGGCATATGGGAGCTATGGCTACACCTTC. Protein: CATSRAYGSYGYTF.

J is TRBJ1-2 and V is TRBV5-1, with a tentative D call TRBD1 (6 bases). The germline V gene encodes CDR1 SGHRS and CDR2 YFSETQ. V was clipped by 0 bases and J by 3 bases, with 12 bases between them. This CDR3 spans 15 amino acids. CDR3 loop: CASSLVGAGDYGYTF. DNA for the CDR3: TGCGCCAGCAGCTTGGTGGGGGCAGGGGACTATGGCTACACCTTC.

This chain connects TRBV29-1 to TRBJ2-7; 7 bases align to TRBD2. The CDR3 has 13 residues. Germline V CDR1 and CDR2: SQVTM, ANQGSEA. Trimming at V came to 2 bases and at J to 6 bases, leaving 7 bases not matched to a gene. The CDR3 DNA reads TGCAGCGTTGAACACAGACCGGGGGGCGAGCAGTACTTC. It is translated as CSVEHRPGGEQYF.

This rearrangement joins TRBV5-5 to TRBJ1-1; the D gene is possibly TRBD1 (6 bases). The germline gives CDR1 SGHKS, CDR2 YYEKEE (reference sequence). This CDR3 contains 13 residues. With 4 bases removed from V and 7 bases from J, the gap between germline ends came to 14 bases. The CDR3 DNA sequence: TGTGCCAGCAGCCCTTGGGGGGGCGGTGAAGCTTTCTTT. As protein: CASSPWGGGEAFF.

The chain combines TRBV6-5 with TRBJ1-5; tentative D call: TRBD1 (5 bases). CDR3 size: 13 residues. The ends were cut back, 9 bases at V and 6 bases at J, with 15 bases in the middle. The germline CDR1 and CDR2 sequences are MNHEY and SVGAGI. DNA for the CDR3: TGTGCCAGGGGGGGAGGGAGCTCTCAGCCCCAGCATTTT. Encoded protein: CARGGGSSQPQHF.

The chain joins TRBV6-5 to TRBJ1-6, with D possibly matching TRBD1 (6 bases). The CDR3 has 12 residues. Germline CDR1 and CDR2: MNHEY and SVGAGI. V was shortened by 7 bases and J by 11 bases, with 12 bases between the two germline ends. CDR3 coding DNA: TGTGCCAGCACCGCCACAGGGCCACCCCTCCACTTT. Protein: CASTATGPPLHF.

There are a few counts of this clone. This chain links TRBV5-1 with TRBJ1-6, with 7 bases that match TRBD1. V lost 7 bases to trimming and J lost 0 bases; unmatched junction nucleotides: 4. This CDR3 is built from 15 residues. Germline-derived CDR1 and CDR2 are SGHRS and YFSETQ. The CDR3 region is CASRDSLSYNSPLHF. Here the CDR3 DNA reads TGCGCCAGCCGGGACAGCCTCTCCTATAATTCACCCCTCCACTTT.

The CDR3 is CASSELGQVQETQYF. The CDR3 nucleotides read TGCGCCAGCAGTGAGCTGGGACAGGTCCAAGAGACCCAGTACTTC. The gene calls are TRBV10-2 and TRBJ2-5; 8 bases fit TRBD1. The CDR3 covers 15 residues. With 2 bases clipped from V and 1 base from J, the junction kept 3 bases outside the gene matches. CDR1 and CDR2 from the germline V gene are WSHSY and SAAADI.

The V and J genes are TRBV19 and TRBJ2-5, with 9 nucleotides matching TRBD1. V was pared by 5 bases and J by 1 base, with 8 bases of the junction left unmatched. The CDR3 length is 16 residues. From germline, CDR1 is LNHDA and CDR2 SQIVND (reference sequence). CDR3 bases: TGTGCCAGTAGTCCCCGACAGGGGGGCCCCCAAGAGACCCAGTACTTC. Its protein is CASSPRQGGPQETQYF.

V usage is TRBV29-1 and J usage is TRBJ2-7; 9 bases align to TRBD1. V was clipped by 4 bases and J by 7 bases; unmatched bases: 8. CDR1 SQVTM and CDR2 ANQGSEA come from the germline V gene. This CDR3 is 13 amino acids long. CDR3 in amino acids: CSVGGTGNREQYF. In DNA, the CDR3 is TGCAGCGTTGGCGGGACAGGGAACCGTGAGCAGTACTTC.

The V call is TRBV6-5, the J call TRBJ1-1; 8 bases are shared with TRBD1. V dropped 11 bases and J dropped 4; count of bases not matched to a gene: 12. Germline assignment: CDR1 MNHEY and CDR2 SVGAGI. The CDR3 is made up of 14 amino acids. The CDR3 region is CAATSRGQVTEAFF. The CDR3 DNA reads as TGTGCCGCAACTTCCAGGGGGCAGGTCACTGAAGCTTTCTTT.

This clone was seen just once. The chain has TRBV6-5 and TRBJ1-2, with 12 nucleotides matching TRBD1. CDR1 is MNHEY, CDR2 SVGAGI, per germline. The CDR3 is 15 residues long. V lost 5 bases, J lost 4 bases, and 5 bases stayed unmatched. The CDR3 reads CASSTGTGGIYGYTF. The DNA for the CDR3 is TGTGCCAGCAGTACCGGGACAGGGGGCATCTATGGCTACACCTTC.

The rearrangement uses TRBV5-1 and TRBJ1-4; D possibly corresponds to TRBD1 (6 bases). The germline CDR1 and CDR2 sequences are SGHRS and YFSETQ. The V end was cut by 4 bases, the J end by 3 bases, with 10 bases between. The CDR3 totals 14 residues. As DNA, the CDR3 is TGCGCCAGCAGCGAACAGGGTGCTAATGAAAAACTGTTTTTT. Translating it yields CASSEQGANEKLFF.

The rearrangement joins TRBV6-2 or TRBV6-3 to TRBJ1-1; D is perhaps TRBD1 (5 bases). The germline V and J ends were trimmed by 5 bases and 1 base, with 8 bases remaining between them. There are 13 residues in the CDR3. Germline lookup yields CDR1 MNHEY and CDR2 SVGEGT. The CDR3: CASSRGKNTEAFF. CDR3 bases: TGTGCCAGCAGTCGGGGGAAGAACACTGAAGCTTTCTTT.

The chain carries TRBV21-1 and TRBJ2-7; no check of the table's D call, TRBD1, against the DNA was made. TRBV21-1 is classified as a pseudogene. The CDR3 runs 14 residues. The CDR3 sequence: CASSVNLGAYEQYF. CDR3 sequence (DNA): TGTGCCAGCAGCGTCAATCTGGGGGCTTACGAGCAGTACTTC.